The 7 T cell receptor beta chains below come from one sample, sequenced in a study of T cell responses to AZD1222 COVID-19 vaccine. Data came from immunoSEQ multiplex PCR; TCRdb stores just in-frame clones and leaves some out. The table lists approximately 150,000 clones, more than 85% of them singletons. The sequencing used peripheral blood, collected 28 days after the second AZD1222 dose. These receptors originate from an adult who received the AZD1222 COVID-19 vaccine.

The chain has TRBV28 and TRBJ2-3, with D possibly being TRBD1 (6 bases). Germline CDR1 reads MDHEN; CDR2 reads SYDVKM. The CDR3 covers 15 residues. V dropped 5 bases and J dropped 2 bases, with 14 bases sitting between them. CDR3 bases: TGTGCCAGCAGTCGATACAGGGCCCCCACAGATACGCAGTATTTT. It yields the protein CASSRYRAPTDTQYF.

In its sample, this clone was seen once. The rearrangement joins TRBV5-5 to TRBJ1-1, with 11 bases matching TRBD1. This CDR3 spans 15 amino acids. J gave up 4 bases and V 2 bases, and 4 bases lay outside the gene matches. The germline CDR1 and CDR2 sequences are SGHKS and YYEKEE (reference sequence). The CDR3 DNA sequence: TGTGCCAGCAGCTTTCGGACAGGGGGCGTCACTGAAGCTTTCTTT. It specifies CASSFRTGGVTEAFF.

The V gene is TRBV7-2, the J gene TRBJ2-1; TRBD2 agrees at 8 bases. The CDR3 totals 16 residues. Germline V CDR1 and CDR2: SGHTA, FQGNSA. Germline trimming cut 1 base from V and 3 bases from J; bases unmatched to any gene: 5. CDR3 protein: CASSLGTSGNYNEQFF. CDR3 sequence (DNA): TGTGCCAGCAGCTTAGGAACTAGCGGTAACTACAATGAGCAGTTCTTC.

The CDR3 DNA reads TGTGCCAGCAGCCAAAGGTTGGGGCAGGAAAACTATGGCTACACCTTC. This encodes CASSQRLGQENYGYTF. J is TRBJ1-2 and V is TRBV11-3; D may be TRBD1 (5 bases). V was cut by 5 bases and J by 2 bases, with 18 bases left in between. This CDR3 is built from 16 residues. In germline, CDR1 is SGHNT, CDR2 YENEEA.

The CDR3 spells CAARQGGVTEAFF. CDR3 nucleotide sequence: TGTGCCGCCCGACAGGGTGGGGTTACTGAAGCTTTCTTT. The chain joins TRBV15 to TRBJ1-1; TRBD1 aligns across 7 bases. V lost 11 bases to trimming and J lost 5 bases; unmatched junction nucleotides: 11. Germline V CDR1 and CDR2: LNHNV, YYDKDF (reference sequence). This CDR3 contains 13 residues. The variable domain in full, completed from reference TRBV15 and TRBJ1-1, reads DAMVIQNPRYQVTQFGKPVTLSCSQTLNHNVMYWYQQKSSQAPKLLFHYYDKDFNNEADTPDNFQSRRPNTSFCFLDIRSPGLGDTAMYLCAARQGGVTEAFFGQGTRLTVV.

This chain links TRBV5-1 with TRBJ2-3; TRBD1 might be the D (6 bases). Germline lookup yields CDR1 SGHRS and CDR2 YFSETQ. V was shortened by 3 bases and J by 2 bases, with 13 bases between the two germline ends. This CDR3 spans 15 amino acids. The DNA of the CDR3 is TGCGCCAGCAGCTCGGCTGGACAGCCCACAGATACGCAGTATTTT. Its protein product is CASSSAGQPTDTQYF. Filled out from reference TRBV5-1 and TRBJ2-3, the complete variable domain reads KAGVTQTPRYLIKTRGQQVTLSCSPISGHRSVSWYQQTPGQGLQFLFEYFSETQRNKGNFPGRFSGRQFSNSRSEMNVSTLELGDSALYLCASSSAGQPTDTQYFGPGTRLTVL.

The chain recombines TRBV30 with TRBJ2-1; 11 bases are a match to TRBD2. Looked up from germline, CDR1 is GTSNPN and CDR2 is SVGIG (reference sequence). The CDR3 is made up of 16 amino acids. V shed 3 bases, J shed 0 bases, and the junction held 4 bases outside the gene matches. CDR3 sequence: CAWRPSGRSSYNEQFF. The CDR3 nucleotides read TGTGCCTGGAGACCTAGCGGGAGGAGCTCCTACAATGAGCAGTTCTTC.